This T cell receptor beta chain was sequenced in a study of cytomegalovirus exposure and HLA in healthy donors. Primers: 60 Vbeta forward and 13 Jbeta reverse. Profiled with immunoSEQ multiplex PCR; TCRdb holds only in-frame clones, not every one. In the table there are around 97,000 clones, around 66% of which are singletons. Overall study results and limits: Accounts indicate the classifier identified cytomegalovirus status with strong specificity and sensitivity.

The CDR3 consists of 12 residues. CDR1 is MNHEY, CDR2 SMNVEV, per germline (reference sequence). Trimming cost V 4 bases and J 7 bases, with 10 bases left between them. A note on this clone: Its antigen is unknown.

The V gene is TRBV27, the J gene TRBJ1-2; no clear D. The receptor was isolated from a woman between 50 and 59 years old in good health and CMV-seronegative. Sequenced: PBMCs. The CDR3 reads CASSSSPSGYTF. DNA for the CDR3: TGTGCCAGCAGTTCCTCCCCCTCTGGCTACACCTTC.